This is a list of T cell receptor beta chains from one sample in a study of shared clonotypes between healthy human individuals. Only in-frame clones appear in the TCRdb table, and some are missing; sequencing was by immunoSEQ multiplex PCR. In the table there are more than 550,000 clones, roughly two thirds of which are singletons. The sample consisted of memory CD4+ T cells sorted from blood. These receptors were collected from a woman in her twenties or thirties in good health. The CDR3 runs from the conserved cysteine through the conserved F or W. The D gene is left open where the match is weak. The size entry is marked missing in some rows and otherwise reads once, few, many or a size class.

J: TRBJ2-5; D: TRBD2; size: -; V: TRBV2; CDR3: CASSEGTSPKKETQYF; DNA: TGTGCCAGCAGTGAGGGGACTAGTCCTAAAAAAGAGACCCAGTACTTC
J: TRBJ2-1; D: -; size: -; V: TRBV5-1; CDR3: CASSLSVGTRNNEQFF; DNA: TGCGCCAGCAGCTTAAGTGTAGGGACAAGGAACAATGAGCAGTTCTTC
J: TRBJ1-1; D: -; size: few; V: TRBV5-1; CDR3: CASSDGENTEAFF; DNA: TGCGCCAGCAGTGATGGAGAGAACACTGAAGCTTTCTTT
J: TRBJ1-1; D: -; size: -; V: TRBV6-5; CDR3: CASSYRGIEAFF; DNA: TGTGCCAGCAGTTACCGGGGAATTGAAGCTTTCTTT
J: TRBJ1-1; D: -; size: -; V: TRBV11-2; CDR3: CASRAPPRGTEAFF; DNA: TGTGCCAGCAGAGCCCCTCCCAGGGGAACTGAAGCTTTCTTT
J: TRBJ2-1; D: -; size: -; V: TRBV5-1; CDR3: CASRLAEVYNEQFF; DNA: TGCGCCAGCAGATTGGCGGAGGTCTACAATGAGCAGTTCTTC
J: TRBJ2-7; D: TRBD2; size: -; V: TRBV29-1; CDR3: CSVGGASGVNEQYF; DNA: TGCAGCGTTGGGGGAGCTAGCGGGGTCAACGAGCAGTACTTC
J: TRBJ1-1; D: -; size: -; V: TRBV6-5; CDR3: CASSYARGTEAFF; DNA: TGTGCCAGCAGTTACGCCCGAGGGACTGAAGCTTTCTTT
J: TRBJ1-3; D: TRBD1; size: -; V: TRBV5-1; CDR3: CASSFLTPGQSSGNTIYF; DNA: TGCGCCAGCAGCTTCCTTACACCGGGACAGAGCTCTGGAAACACCATATATTTT
J: TRBJ1-5; D: -; size: once; V: TRBV6-1; CDR3: CASRDLRFNQPQHF; DNA: TGTGCCAGCAGGGATCTCAGATTCAATCAGCCCCAGCATTTT
J: TRBJ1-1; D: -; size: -; V: TRBV10-3; CDR3: CAIREIRGTEAFF; DNA: TGTGCCATCAGGGAGATCAGGGGCACTGAAGCTTTCTTT
J: TRBJ1-1; D: -; size: -; V: TRBV11-1; CDR3: CASSLVWNTEAFF; DNA: TGTGCCAGCAGCCTCGTTTGGAACACTGAAGCTTTCTTT
J: TRBJ2-2; D: -; size: -; V: TRBV6-4; CDR3: CASSLFGPGELFF; DNA: TGTGCCAGCAGTTTATTCGGACCCGGGGAGCTGTTTTTT
J: TRBJ2-5; D: -; size: -; V: TRBV6-1; CDR3: CASSPKGTETQYF; DNA: TGTGCCAGCAGCCCCAAGGGCACGGAGACCCAGTACTTC
J: TRBJ1-2; D: TRBD1; size: -; V: TRBV2; CDR3: CASAAGQGPPYGYTF; DNA: TGTGCCTCAGCAGCGGGACAGGGCCCTCCCTATGGCTACACCTTC
J: TRBJ1-2; D: -; size: -; V: TRBV2; CDR3: CASLIRGGFYGYTF; DNA: TGTGCCAGCCTAATACGAGGGGGGTTCTATGGCTACACCTTC
J: TRBJ2-7; D: TRBD1; size: -; V: TRBV7-9; CDR3: CASSPRDSGFNEQYF; DNA: TGTGCCAGCAGCCCCCGGGACAGTGGCTTCAACGAGCAGTACTTC
J: TRBJ2-1; D: TRBD2; size: many; V: TRBV5-1; CDR3: CASSLRREAGEQFF; DNA: TGCGCCAGCAGCCTACGACGGGAGGCCGGAGAGCAGTTCTTC
J: TRBJ2-2; D: TRBD2; size: -; V: TRBV19; CDR3: CASSSRPLRGANTGELFF; DNA: TGTGCCAGTAGTTCCCGCCCATTGCGGGGGGCCAACACCGGGGAGCTGTTTTTT
J: TRBJ1-1; D: TRBD1; size: few; V: TRBV25-1; CDR3: CASSESPGTGMNTEAFF; DNA: TGTGCCAGCAGTGAATCCCCCGGGACAGGGATGAACACTGAAGCTTTCTTT
J: TRBJ2-5; D: TRBD1; size: many; V: TRBV28; CDR3: CASSSPGQGAETQYF; DNA: TGTGCCAGCAGTTCACCGGGACAGGGTGCAGAGACCCAGTACTTC
J: TRBJ2-2; D: -; size: -; V: TRBV2; CDR3: CASSEMGGTGELFF; DNA: TGTGCCAGCAGTGAAATGGGCGGGACCGGGGAGCTGTTTTTT
J: TRBJ2-1; D: TRBD1; size: few; V: TRBV11-2; CDR3: CASSWGQDNEQFF; DNA: TGTGCCAGCAGCTGGGGACAGGACAATGAGCAGTTCTTC